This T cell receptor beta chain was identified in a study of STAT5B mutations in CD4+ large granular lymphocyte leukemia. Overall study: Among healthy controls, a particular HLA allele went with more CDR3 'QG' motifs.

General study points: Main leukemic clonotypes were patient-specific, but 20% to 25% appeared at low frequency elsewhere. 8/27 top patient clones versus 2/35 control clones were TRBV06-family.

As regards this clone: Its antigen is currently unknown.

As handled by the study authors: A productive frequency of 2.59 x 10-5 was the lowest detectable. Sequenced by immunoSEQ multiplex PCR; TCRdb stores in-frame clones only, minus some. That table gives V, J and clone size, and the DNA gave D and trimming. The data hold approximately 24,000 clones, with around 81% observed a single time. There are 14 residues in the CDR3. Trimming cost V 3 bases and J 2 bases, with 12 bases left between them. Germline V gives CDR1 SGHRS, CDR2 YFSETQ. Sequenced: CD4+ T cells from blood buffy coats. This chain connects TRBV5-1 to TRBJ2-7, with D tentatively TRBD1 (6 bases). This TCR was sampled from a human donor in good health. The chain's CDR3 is CASSSDSLPYEQYF. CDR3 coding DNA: TGCGCCAGCAGCTCGGACAGCCTCCCCTACGAGCAGTACTTC.